The entry that follows covers one T cell receptor beta chain sequence. Its antigen is unidentified. This sample was included in a study of CD8 T cells in ankylosing spondylitis. Per germline, CDR1 MGHRA and CDR2 YSYEKL. Trimming shortened V by 0 bases and J by 5 bases, and 17 bases separated the two germline ends. CDR3 length: 17 residues. TCRdb re-derived calls from the 5' RACE reads in MiXCR, one entry per CDR3 protein. The sample lists around 340,000 distinct CDR3 sequences; roughly 22% were seen once. Findings of the study overall: A number of the motif variants had already been described in reactive arthritis synovial fluid and blood. Disease-associated clones were CD8+ and fairly uncommon in peripheral blood.

Sequenced sample: blood, either unsorted or a sorted T cell fraction (not recorded which). The sequence derives from a male donor with ankylosing spondylitis or in good health (not recorded which). The rearrangement links TRBV4-1 to TRBJ2-1; D gene ambiguous. Here the CDR3 reads CASSQDRVIAGDNEQFF. Written as DNA, the CDR3 is TGCGCCAGCAGCCAAGATAGGGTCATTGCAGGCGACAATGAGCAGTTCTTC.